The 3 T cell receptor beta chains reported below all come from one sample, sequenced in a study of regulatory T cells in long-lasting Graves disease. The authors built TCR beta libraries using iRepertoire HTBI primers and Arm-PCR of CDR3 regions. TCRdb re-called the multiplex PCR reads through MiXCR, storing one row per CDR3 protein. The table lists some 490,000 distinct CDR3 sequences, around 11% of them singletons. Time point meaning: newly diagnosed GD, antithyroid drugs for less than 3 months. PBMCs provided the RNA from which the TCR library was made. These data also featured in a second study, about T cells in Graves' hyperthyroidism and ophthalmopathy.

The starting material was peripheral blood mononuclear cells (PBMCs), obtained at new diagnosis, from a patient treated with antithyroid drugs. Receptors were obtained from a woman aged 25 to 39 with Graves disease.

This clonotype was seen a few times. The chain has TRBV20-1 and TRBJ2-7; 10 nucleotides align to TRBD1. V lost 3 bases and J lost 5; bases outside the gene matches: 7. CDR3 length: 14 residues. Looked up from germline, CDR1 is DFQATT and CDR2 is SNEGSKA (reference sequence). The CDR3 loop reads CSASPGTGVNEQYF. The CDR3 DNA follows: TGCAGTGCTAGCCCCGGGACAGGGGTTAACGAGCAGTACTTC.

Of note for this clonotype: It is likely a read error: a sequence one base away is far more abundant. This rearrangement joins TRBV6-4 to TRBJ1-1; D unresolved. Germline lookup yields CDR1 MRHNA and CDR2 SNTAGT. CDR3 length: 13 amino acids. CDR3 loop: CASSYTGNTEASF. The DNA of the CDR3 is TGTGCCAGCAGTTACACTGGGAACACTGAAGCTTCCTTT.

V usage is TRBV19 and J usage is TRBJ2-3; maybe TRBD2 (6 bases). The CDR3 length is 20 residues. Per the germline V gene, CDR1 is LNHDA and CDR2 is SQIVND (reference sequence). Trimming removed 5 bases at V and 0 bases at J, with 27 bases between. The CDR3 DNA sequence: TGTGCCAGTAGTTCCCCCCGGGGCGGAACTCACCGGGGGAGCACAGATACGCAGTATTTT. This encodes CASSSPRGGTHRGSTDTQYF.